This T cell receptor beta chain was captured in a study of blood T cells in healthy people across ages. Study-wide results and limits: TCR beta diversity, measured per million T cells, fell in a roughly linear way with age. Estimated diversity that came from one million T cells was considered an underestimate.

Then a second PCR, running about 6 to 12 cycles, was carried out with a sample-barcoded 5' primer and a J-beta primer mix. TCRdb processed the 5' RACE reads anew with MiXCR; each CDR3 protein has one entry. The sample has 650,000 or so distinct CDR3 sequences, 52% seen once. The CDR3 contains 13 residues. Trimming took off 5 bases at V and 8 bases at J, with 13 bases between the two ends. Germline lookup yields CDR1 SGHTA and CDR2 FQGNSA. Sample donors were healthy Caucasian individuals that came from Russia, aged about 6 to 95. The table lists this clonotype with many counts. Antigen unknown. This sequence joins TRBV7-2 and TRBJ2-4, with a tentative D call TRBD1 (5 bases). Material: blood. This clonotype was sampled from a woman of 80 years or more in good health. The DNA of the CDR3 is TGTGCCAGCAGCCCTGCAAGGGGATACATTCAGTACTTC. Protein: CASSPARGYIQYF.